These 3 T cell receptor beta chains were all obtained from the same sample, sequenced in a study of blood T cell repertoires in COVID-19. The protocol was immunoSEQ multiplex PCR, while the TCRdb copy is restricted to in-frame clones and leaves out a portion. The sample has a few hundred thousand clones; roughly 87% are singletons. The specimen was PBMCs or T cells enriched from blood (not recorded which). These TCRs come from a woman in her late teens or twenties who had recovered from COVID-19.

CDR3 residues: CASSLGASTDTQYF. The CDR3 nucleotides are TGTGCCAGCAGCTTAGGCGCTAGCACAGATACGCAGTATTTT. The V gene is TRBV11-3, the J gene TRBJ2-3; D is unresolved. This CDR3 has 14 amino acids. Germline assignment: CDR1 SGHNT and CDR2 YENEEA. V was cut by 1 base and J by 0 bases, with 5 bases left in between.

The J gene is TRBJ1-5, the V gene TRBV27, with D possibly matching TRBD1 (5 bases). V lost 3 bases to trimming and J lost 2 bases, with 8 bases between them. CDR3 size: 14 residues. CDR1 MNHEY and CDR2 SMNVEV come from the germline V gene (reference sequence). The CDR3 coding sequence is TGTGCCAGCAGTTTGGGGGGGGGCAATCAGCCCCAGCATTTT. This translates into CASSLGGGNQPQHF.

This clone came up once. This chain joins TRBV6-2 or TRBV6-3 and TRBJ2-1; D unclear. CDR1 is MNHEY, CDR2 SVGEGT, per germline. The CDR3 spans 13 residues. The V end lost 2 bases, the J end lost 10 bases, and 12 bases lay between the germline ends. In DNA, the CDR3 is TGTGCCAGCAGTTACCCTCGGTCCGTCGAGCAGTTCTTC. This sequence encodes CASSYPRSVEQFF.